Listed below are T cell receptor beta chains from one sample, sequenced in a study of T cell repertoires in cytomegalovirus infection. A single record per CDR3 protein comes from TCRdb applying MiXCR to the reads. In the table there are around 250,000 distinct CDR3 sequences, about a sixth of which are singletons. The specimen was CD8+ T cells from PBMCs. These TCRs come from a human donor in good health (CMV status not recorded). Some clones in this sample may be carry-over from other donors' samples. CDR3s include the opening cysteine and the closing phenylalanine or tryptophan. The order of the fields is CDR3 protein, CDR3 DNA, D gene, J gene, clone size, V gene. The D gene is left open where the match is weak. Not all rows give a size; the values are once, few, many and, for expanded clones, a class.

CDR3: CASSLASVGEQYF
DNA: TGTGCCAGCAGCTTAGCGTCCGTCGGCGAGCAGTACTTC
D: NA
J: TRBJ2-7
size: many
V: TRBV7-9

CDR3: CASSWGGEQWAFF
DNA: TGTGCCAGCAGCTGGGGAGGGGAACAGTGGGCTTTCTTT
D: NA
J: TRBJ1-1
size: NA
V: TRBV7-8

CDR3: CASSPPPRDRTRSYEQYF
DNA: TGTGCCAGCAGCCCCCCCCCCAGGGACAGAACACGCTCCTACGAGCAGTACTTC
D: TRBD1
J: TRBJ2-7
size: NA
V: TRBV5-6

CDR3: CASSLKVGTGKETQYF
DNA: TGTGCCAGCAGCTTAAAAGTCGGGACAGGGAAAGAGACCCAGTACTTC
D: TRBD1
J: TRBJ2-5
size: few
V: TRBV7-3

CDR3: CASSQATNYGYTF
DNA: TGCGCCAGCAGCCAAGCGACTAACTATGGCTACACCTTC
D: NA
J: TRBJ1-2
size: few
V: TRBV4-1

CDR3: CASSYGTELWDNEQFF
DNA: TGTGCCAGCAGTTACGGGACAGAACTTTGGGACAATGAGCAGTTCTTC
D: TRBD1
J: TRBJ2-1
size: few
V: TRBV6-5

CDR3: CASSFRNLGTDTQYF
DNA: TGTGCCAGCAGCTTCCGAAACTTGGGGACAGATACGCAGTATTTT
D: NA
J: TRBJ2-3
size: few
V: TRBV5-6

CDR3: CASSHRQGLNTEAFF
DNA: TGTGCCAGCAGCCACAGACAGGGACTGAACACTGAAGCTTTCTTT
D: TRBD1
J: TRBJ1-1
size: NA
V: TRBV14

CDR3: CASRVTQAYEQYF
DNA: TGTGCCAGCAGAGTTACGCAAGCCTACGAGCAGTACTTC
D: NA
J: TRBJ2-7
size: many
V: TRBV6-6

CDR3: CASSLATGGSKNIQYF
DNA: TGTGCCAGCAGCTTAGCGACAGGGGGAAGCAAAAACATTCAGTACTTC
D: TRBD1
J: TRBJ2-4
size: many
V: TRBV7-8

CDR3: CASRRPGGFTDNQPQHF
DNA: TGTGCCAGCCGCCGTCCAGGGGGCTTTACTGACAATCAGCCCCAGCATTTT
D: TRBD1
J: TRBJ1-5
size: few
V: TRBV28

CDR3: CASSYHASDRGRNYGYTF
DNA: TGTGCCAGCAGTTACCACGCCTCGGACAGGGGTAGAAACTATGGCTACACCTTC
D: TRBD1
J: TRBJ1-2
size: NA
V: TRBV6-5

CDR3: CASSLAPGRGRSPLNTEAFF
DNA: TGTGCCAGCAGCTTAGCCCCGGGGAGGGGGCGATCACCTCTGAACACTGAAGCTTTCTTT
D: TRBD1
J: TRBJ1-1
size: many
V: TRBV7-9

CDR3: CASSQGGGSDGYTF
DNA: TGTGCCAGCAGCCAAGGGGGGGGATCTGATGGCTACACCTTC
D: NA
J: TRBJ1-2
size: NA
V: TRBV4-2

CDR3: CASSWGSGNQPQHF
DNA: TGTGCCAGCAGCTGGGGCTCGGGCAATCAGCCCCAGCATTTT
D: NA
J: TRBJ1-5
size: NA
V: TRBV11-2

CDR3: CASSPRGGVTEAFF
DNA: TGTGCCAGCAGCCCCAGGGGCGGGGTCACTGAAGCTTTCTTT
D: NA
J: TRBJ1-1
size: NA
V: TRBV5-4

CDR3: CATSRDTLQGYEQYF
DNA: TGTGCCACCAGCAGAGATACCCTTCAGGGATACGAGCAGTACTTC
D: NA
J: TRBJ2-7
size: few
V: TRBV15

CDR3: CASSSLYSTDTQYF
DNA: TGTGCCAGCAGCTCGCTATATAGCACAGATACGCAGTATTTT
D: NA
J: TRBJ2-3
size: many
V: TRBV7-3

CDR3: CASSYSSGNSPLHF
DNA: TGTGCCAGCAGTTACTCGAGTGGCAATTCACCCCTCCACTTT
D: NA
J: TRBJ1-6
size: NA
V: TRBV6-2/TRBV6-3

CDR3: CSVVEVGTGELFF
DNA: TGCAGCGTTGTCGAAGTGGGAACCGGGGAGCTGTTTTTT
D: NA
J: TRBJ2-2
size: NA
V: TRBV29-1

CDR3: CASSYSQRYRGSETQYF
DNA: TGTGCCAGCAGTTACTCCCAGCGGTATAGGGGGTCAGAGACCCAGTACTTC
D: NA
J: TRBJ2-5
size: few
V: TRBV6-5

CDR3: CASSLGTQYNEQFF
DNA: TGTGCCAGCAGCTTAGGGACACAATACAATGAGCAGTTCTTC
D: NA
J: TRBJ2-1
size: NA
V: TRBV7-9

CDR3: CASSLEQGNSYNSPLHF
DNA: TGTGCCAGCAGCTTAGAACAGGGGAACTCCTATAATTCACCCCTCCACTTT
D: TRBD1
J: TRBJ1-6
size: many
V: TRBV7-6

CDR3: CASSTTGGSYNSPLHF
DNA: TGTGCCAGCAGCACGACAGGGGGTTCCTATAATTCACCCCTCCACTTT
D: TRBD1
J: TRBJ1-6
size: few
V: TRBV9

CDR3: CASNSGGSSTDTQYF
DNA: TGTGCCAGCAATAGCGGCGGTAGTAGCACAGATACGCAGTATTTT
D: NA
J: TRBJ2-3
size: few
V: TRBV2

CDR3: CASSLGAHPDTQYF
DNA: TGTGCCAGCAGCCTGGGGGCCCACCCAGATACGCAGTATTTT
D: NA
J: TRBJ2-3
size: NA
V: TRBV7-6

CDR3: CASTGGTGRSKQYF
DNA: TGTGCCAGCACGGGGGGGACAGGGCGTAGTAAGCAGTACTTC
D: NA
J: TRBJ2-7
size: many
V: TRBV28

CDR3: CASSSLPLPNSPLHF
DNA: TGTGCCAGCAGCAGCCTCCCGCTCCCTAATTCACCCCTCCACTTT
D: NA
J: TRBJ1-6
size: few
V: TRBV27

CDR3: CATRRIREKTYEQYF
DNA: TGTGCCACAAGACGAATCAGGGAAAAAACCTACGAGCAGTACTTC
D: NA
J: TRBJ2-7
size: NA
V: TRBV10-3

CDR3: CSAPLLGEQYF
DNA: TGCAGTGCCCCACTGCTCGGCGAGCAGTACTTC
D: NA
J: TRBJ2-7
size: many
V: TRBV20-1

CDR3: CATSRDFYPGQGNYGYTF
DNA: TGTGCCACCAGCAGAGATTTTTATCCGGGACAGGGGAACTATGGCTACACCTTC
D: TRBD1
J: TRBJ1-2
size: few
V: TRBV15

CDR3: CASSEYYSADTQYF
DNA: TGTGCCAGCAGTGAATATTATAGCGCAGATACGCAGTATTTT
D: NA
J: TRBJ2-3
size: few
V: TRBV25-1

CDR3: CSVSAVGTVHTDTQYF
DNA: TGCAGTGTCTCGGCCGTGGGGACAGTTCACACAGATACGCAGTATTTT
D: TRBD1
J: TRBJ2-3
size: NA
V: TRBV20-1

CDR3: CASSYSGGGADEQFF
DNA: TGTGCCAGCAGTTACTCAGGCGGGGGGGCAGATGAGCAGTTCTTC
D: TRBD2
J: TRBJ2-1
size: NA
V: TRBV6-2/TRBV6-3

CDR3: CSASWLAGGKGEQFF
DNA: TGCAGTGCTAGTTGGCTAGCGGGGGGGAAGGGAGAGCAGTTCTTC
D: TRBD2
J: TRBJ2-1
size: NA
V: TRBV20-1

CDR3: CATRRAYLYNEQFF
DNA: TGTGCCACCCGTCGGGCCTATCTCTACAATGAGCAGTTCTTC
D: NA
J: TRBJ2-1
size: few
V: TRBV6-2/TRBV6-3

CDR3: CSVERRGLYNEQFF
DNA: TGCAGCGTTGAACGCAGGGGGCTCTACAATGAGCAGTTCTTC
D: TRBD1
J: TRBJ2-1
size: NA
V: TRBV29-1

CDR3: CAIGPRMYQETQYF
DNA: TGTGCCATCGGTCCTCGCATGTACCAAGAGACCCAGTACTTC
D: NA
J: TRBJ2-5
size: NA
V: TRBV10-3

CDR3: CSVGGGNPYNEQFF
DNA: TGCAGCGTGGGGGGGGGGAACCCCTACAATGAGCAGTTCTTC
D: TRBD2
J: TRBJ2-1
size: few
V: TRBV29-1

CDR3: CASSLYGEADTQYF
DNA: TGTGCCAGCAGCTTGTATGGCGAGGCAGATACGCAGTATTTT
D: NA
J: TRBJ2-3
size: NA
V: TRBV5-5

CDR3: CASTRSPEKFYEQYF
DNA: TGTGCCAGCACTCGATCGCCCGAAAAATTCTACGAGCAGTACTTC
D: NA
J: TRBJ2-7
size: NA
V: TRBV6-5

CDR3: CASMWQGYTEAFF
DNA: TGTGCCAGCATGTGGCAGGGGTACACTGAAGCTTTCTTT
D: NA
J: TRBJ1-1
size: many
V: TRBV28

CDR3: CASSPTSGGGWGEAFF
DNA: TGTGCCAGCAGCCCAACCTCGGGGGGCGGCTGGGGTGAAGCTTTCTTT
D: NA
J: TRBJ1-1
size: few
V: TRBV7-9

CDR3: CASSSRTVYEQYF
DNA: TGTGCCAGCAGCTCGCGGACGGTCTACGAGCAGTACTTC
D: NA
J: TRBJ2-7
size: many
V: TRBV7-8

CDR3: CASSSLDRANTGELFF
DNA: TGTGCCAGCAGTTCGCTGGACAGAGCGAACACCGGGGAGCTGTTTTTT
D: NA
J: TRBJ2-2
size: many
V: TRBV11-3

CDR3: CASSLFTGENIQYF
DNA: TGTGCCAGCAGCTTATTTACAGGGGAAAACATTCAGTACTTC
D: TRBD1
J: TRBJ2-4
size: many
V: TRBV7-2

CDR3: CASSLVGQHYGYTF
DNA: TGTGCCAGCAGCTTAGTGGGACAGCACTATGGCTACACCTTC
D: TRBD1
J: TRBJ1-2
size: many
V: TRBV7-2

CDR3: CASSVGTSWETQYF
DNA: TGTGCCAGCAGCGTCGGGACTAGCTGGGAGACCCAGTACTTC
D: TRBD2
J: TRBJ2-5
size: few
V: TRBV7-9

CDR3: CATGENRAPNSPLHF
DNA: TGTGCCACCGGAGAGAACAGGGCTCCTAATTCACCCCTCCACTTT
D: NA
J: TRBJ1-6
size: few
V: TRBV6-5

CDR3: CASSLGEQGTQPQHF
DNA: TGTGCCAGCAGCTTAGGGGAGCAGGGAACTCAGCCCCAGCATTTT
D: NA
J: TRBJ1-5
size: few
V: TRBV7-6

CDR3: CASSSETVPYNEQFF
DNA: TGTGCCAGCAGCTCCGAGACGGTCCCCTACAATGAGCAGTTCTTC
D: NA
J: TRBJ2-1
size: many
V: TRBV7-9

CDR3: CASRLGGNTGELFF
DNA: TGTGCCAGCCGACTGGGCGGGAACACCGGGGAGCTGTTTTTT
D: NA
J: TRBJ2-2
size: few
V: TRBV6-5

CDR3: CASSRVRGGETQYF
DNA: TGTGCCAGCAGCCGAGTCAGGGGTGGGGAGACCCAGTACTTC
D: NA
J: TRBJ2-5
size: NA
V: TRBV28